This TCR beta chain stems from a study of blood T cell repertoires in COVID-19. Whole-study context: Recovered participants had two consecutive negative NP/OP PCR tests, healthcare professional clearance, or symptom resolution. Italy, Spain and the United States were the sources of the convalescent and acute COVID-19 samples. PBMCs, B-cell-depleted T cells, or T cells provided the cDNA or gDNA that made up the material.

Per germline, CDR1 MRHNA and CDR2 SNTAGT. CDR3 length: 15 amino acids. J lost 4 bases, V lost 6 bases, and 7 bases had no gene match. The authors' processing: Amplified reference gene primers provided the basis for estimating nucleated cell counts. The method was immunoSEQ multiplex PCR; TCRdb's version includes in-frame clones alone and lacks a portion of them. The V and J calls and clone size were taken over from that table, and D and trimming were inferred from the DNA. The table includes about 200,000 clones, around 83% detected once. Sequenced material: PBMCs or T cells enriched from blood (not recorded which). The V gene is TRBV6-4, the J gene TRBJ2-3; 10 nucleotides line up with TRBD2. This TCR came from a woman aged 40 to 50 in a cohort exposed to, infected with or recovered from COVID-19 (not recorded which). The DNA of the CDR3 is TGTGCCAGCAGGGCAAGCGGGGGGGCCTCAGATACGCAGTATTTT. Protein sequence: CASRASGGASDTQYF.